The 8 T cell receptor beta chains below come from one sample, sequenced in a study of regulatory T cells in long-lasting Graves disease. The time point was: newly diagnosed GD, antithyroid drugs for less than 3 months. Generation of the TCR library employed RNA extracted from PBMCs. To make TCR beta libraries, researchers used iRepertoire HTBI primers and Arm-PCR of CDR3 regions. A single record per CDR3 protein comes from TCRdb applying MiXCR to the multiplex PCR reads. The table records more than 450,000 distinct CDR3 sequences, 15% to 20% of them present only once. These sequences were also reported in another study, on T cells in Graves' hyperthyroidism and ophthalmopathy.

This material consisted of peripheral blood mononuclear cells (PBMCs), taken at new diagnosis, from a patient treated with antithyroid drugs. The receptors were sampled from a man in his forties with Graves disease.

In this sample, this clonotype turned up many times. The V call is TRBV28, the J call TRBJ2-5; TRBD2 matches 7 bases. CDR1 MDHEN and CDR2 SYDVKM come from the germline V gene. Trimming at V came to 4 bases and at J to 2 bases, leaving 7 bases not matched to a gene. The length of the CDR3 is 15 residues. CDR3: CASSSLERGQETQYF. As DNA, the CDR3 is TGTGCCAGCAGTTCTCTAGAGCGGGGACAAGAGACCCAGTACTTC.

This clonotype was counted between two and nine times. The V call is TRBV9, the J call TRBJ2-3; TRBD2 aligns across 11 bases. This CDR3 is 16 amino acids long. Germline lookup yields CDR1 SGDLS and CDR2 YYNGEE. The V gene end was trimmed by 3 bases and the J gene end by 0 bases; junction bases not matched to a gene: 3. In DNA form, the CDR3 reads TGTGCCAGCAGCGCAGTAGCGGGAGGGAGCACAGATACGCAGTATTTT. The encoded protein is CASSAVAGGSTDTQYF. Variable domain in full (rest from reference TRBV9 and TRBJ2-3): DSGVTQTPKHLITATGQRVTLRCSPRSGDLSVYWYQQSLDQGLQFLIQYYNGEERAKGNILERFSAQQFPDLHSELNLSSLELGDSALYFCASSAVAGGSTDTQYFGPGTRLTVL.

This chain links TRBV7-6 with TRBJ2-3; D might be TRBD1 (6 bases). Germline V gene lookup returns CDR1 SGHVS and CDR2 FNYEAQ. This CDR3 region has 15 residues. V dropped 1 base and J dropped 6 bases, with 14 bases sitting between them. The chain's CDR3 is CASSLGDTRGDTQYF. The CDR3 DNA sequence: TGTGCCAGCAGCTTAGGGGACACCCGAGGGGATACGCAGTATTTT.

This rearrangement joins TRBV4-1 to TRBJ2-7, with 11 bases matching TRBD2. The CDR3 totals 20 residues. Germline CDR1 and CDR2: MGHRA and YSYEKL. With 0 bases clipped from V and 1 base from J, the junction kept 14 bases outside the gene matches. CDR3: CASSQDTTGGLAVGSYEQYF. The CDR3 coding sequence is TGCGCCAGCAGCCAAGATACGACAGGGGGACTAGCGGTTGGATCCTACGAGCAGTACTTC.

This clonotype was seen ten or more times. The chain recombines TRBV6-2 or TRBV6-3 with TRBJ1-6; possible D gene TRBD1, 5 bases. Trimming shortened V by 6 bases and J by 0 bases, and 18 bases separated the two germline ends. Germline V CDR1 and CDR2: MNHEY, SVGEGT. The CDR3 consists of 18 residues. Here the CDR3 reads CASRDFGAGSSYNSPLHF. The CDR3 DNA reads TGTGCCAGCAGGGACTTTGGGGCAGGGAGCTCCTATAATTCACCCCTCCACTTT.

The V gene is TRBV7-9, the J gene TRBJ1-2, with 8 positions matching TRBD1. In germline, CDR1 is SEHNR, CDR2 FQNEAQ (reference sequence). Trimming took 0 bases from V and 10 from J; bases not matched to a gene: 7. CDR3 length: 14 amino acids. The CDR3 spells CASSLASRQGAYTF. Here the CDR3 DNA reads TGTGCCAGCAGCTTAGCTTCGCGGCAGGGGGCCTACACCTTC.

This clonotype was seen only a few times. This chain links TRBV29-1 with TRBJ2-7, with TRBD1 identical over 10 bases. V shed 4 bases and J 6 bases; nucleotides not matched to a gene: 12. Per germline, CDR1 SQVTM and CDR2 ANQGSEA. The CDR3 has 15 residues. CDR3: CSVVVTGGASGEQYF. CDR3 nucleotides: TGCAGCGTTGTAGTGACAGGGGGCGCCTCGGGCGAGCAGTACTTC.

The chain carries TRBV7-9 and TRBJ2-2; weak D call: TRBD2 (6 bases). This CDR3 spans 15 amino acids. Per germline, CDR1 SEHNR and CDR2 FQNEAQ (reference sequence). Trimming shortened V by 0 bases and J by 7 bases, and 12 bases separated the two germline ends. CDR3 in amino acids: CASSLAGGPNGELFF. The CDR3, as DNA: TGTGCCAGCAGCTTAGCGGGAGGCCCGAACGGGGAGCTGTTTTTT.